Sequencing of this TCR beta chain was carried out in a study of T-cell memory formation after mild COVID-19. The wider study: TCR clusters largely stayed donor specific.

TCRdb analysed the 5' RACE reads with MiXCR anew, one entry per CDR3 protein. The table has about 400,000 distinct CDR3 sequences, roughly 18% seen once; the top ten hold 20% to 25%. In the case of this clonotype: Its antigen is not identified.

CDR1 is SGHAT, CDR2 FQNNGV, per germline. Trimming pared 4 bases from V and 7 bases from J, leaving 10 bases between. The CDR3 is made up of 12 amino acids. Study-wide findings and caveats: Clones contracting over day 15 to 85 were CD4/CD8 balanced, with later expanders leaning CD4+. Pre-infection memory held some responding clones, suggesting pre-existing cross-reactive T cells responded. Shrinking CD4+ clones were chiefly CM and EM; CD8+ ones were chiefly EMRA.

The chain couples TRBV11-2 to TRBJ1-1; D call uncertain. This clonotype was sampled from a man between 18 and 29 years old who had mild COVID-19 (a few samples of this study predate the infection). Cell type and time point are not known. The specimen sequenced was PBMCs or a T cell subset sorted from them (not recorded which). The CDR3 DNA follows: TGTGCCAGCAGCTCCGGGAGTATTGAAGCTTTCTTT. As protein: CASSSGSIEAFF.